A single TCR beta chain is shown here with its context. The table lists this clonotype with a few counts. Which antigen it targets is not known. No base-level quality is on record; no much larger clone is a single base apart. The library was built by means of PCR. DNA from cultured CD4+ T cells underwent TCR sequencing with the Oncomine TCR Beta short-read assay at the Johns Hopkins FTIC core. The QIAamp micro DNA kit was used to extract genomic DNA from the cultured CD4+ T cells. Oncomine TCR Beta libraries from cultured CD4+ T cells were pooled with unique dual indexes and sequenced on an Illumina iSeq 100. Per the source publication's procedure: Non-productive sequences were filtered out, and CDR3s that did not start with C, did not end with F or W, or were shorter than 7 amino acids were discarded. Antigen-specific clonotypes were identified with the MANAFEST web application by comparing peptide-stimulated wells with reference and other culture wells. An FDR below 0.05, an odds ratio above 5, and a productive frequency above 0.1% in at least two of three replicate wells were required for clones to be considered positive. Clonotypes that were significantly expanded in both SARS-CoV-2 spike wells and at least one common cold coronavirus spike condition were defined as cross-reactive. Using R version 3.6.1, CDR3 homology was evaluated through Levenshtein distances (stringdist) along with unrooted phylogenetic trees (ape). TCRdb cleaned the public reads at Q25 with fastp, built clones with MiXCR and kept in-frame beta chains. Under each unique CDR3 protein, matching rows form one entry showing the most common genes and DNA. What appears here as the V and J calls and clone size reflects TCRdb's work, not the paper's. This sample is represented by over 10,000 distinct CDR3 sequences; 40% to 65% of them were singletons. Roughly 16% of the sample lies in the top ten.

The source of the sample is a study of vaccination and CD4 T cells after COVID-19 (dated by TCRdb to the early 2020s). Regarding the complete study: Convalescent patients had a positive SARS-CoV-2 result on nasal swab PCR, and of these patients, several had mild disease and one had severe disease. In the convalescent cohort there were six males and four females, among whom were two Hispanic individuals, seven Caucasians, two Asians and one multiracial person. Each participant got two doses of either the Pfizer-BioNTech BNT162b2 vaccine (n=8) or the Moderna mRNA-1273 vaccine (n=2). Post-COVID blood samples from convalescent patients were collected a median of approximately 100 days after diagnosis, with a range of roughly 30 to 161 days. The time from the second vaccine dose to post-vaccine blood sampling had a median of around 72 days and ranged from about 12 to 241 days. Culture stimuli were overlapping spike peptide pools from SARS-CoV-2 and from the common cold coronaviruses HCoV-NL63, HCoV-OC43 and HCoV-229E. Control cultures used a CEFX viral epitope pool as positive control, an HIV-1 Nef peptide pool as negative control, or no peptide. In approximately ten COVID-19 convalescent patients and a handful of infection-naive healthy vaccine recipients, the spike-specific CD4+ TCR repertoire before mRNA vaccination was compared with the repertoire after mRNA vaccination.

From the germline V gene, CDR1 is KGHDR and CDR2 is SFDVKD. From cysteine to phenylalanine, the CDR3 is 14 amino acids long. Only CDR3 DNA is held: 42 bases, read in frame from base 1. V is clipped by 4 bases and J by 6 bases, and the sequence between their germline boundaries is 11 bases long. Paper-wide results and their limitations: The median count of SARS-CoV-2-reactive clonotypes went up from 20 to 25 after infection to more than 30 after vaccination, although the change was not significant. Among convalescent patients, a median about 86% of the SARS-CoV-2-reactive clones seen after vaccination appeared only after vaccination, which suggests priming specific to the vaccine. Of the vaccine-specific clones found in convalescent patients, nearly all (304 of 307) were mono-reactive for SARS-CoV-2 spike instead of being cross-reactive with common cold coronaviruses. Relatively few convalescent patients were included in the study, and early timepoints after natural infection were not analyzed.

The label giving this sample's treatment or condition can be read as: roughly ten-day PBMC culture with coronavirus spike peptide pools or control peptides (ViraFEST assay). The study used the ViraFEST assay, which expanded antigen-specific T cells with peptide pools and then identified expanded clonotypes by TCR sequencing. The convalescent patients' positive SARS-CoV-2 PCR tests were from March to December 2020, which was before the Alpha, Beta and Delta variants emerged in the United States. Each well held two million PBMCs cultured with roughly 10 ug/ml peptide pools in IMDM containing 5% human AB serum and 7.5 to 10 IU/ml IL-2. Half of the culture medium was replaced with fresh IL-2-containing medium on days 3 and 7. CD4+ T cells were isolated after roughly eleven days of culture through negative selection using the EasySep CD4+ T cell isolation kit. Ficoll-Paque Plus gradient centrifugation was used to isolate PBMCs from whole blood, and the isolated PBMCs were then either used fresh or cryopreserved at -140C. Each culture condition was generally run in triplicate wells.

The source material was CD4+ T cells from blood, cultured in vitro. The sequence links TRBV24-1 to TRBJ2-2, with a tentative D gene TRBD1 over 5 matching bases. This receptor was obtained from a human donor who had recovered from COVID-19. CDR3 loop: CATSEVGRPGELFF. The DNA reads TGTGCCACCAGTGAGGTGGGGCGTCCCGGGGAGCTGTTTTTT.